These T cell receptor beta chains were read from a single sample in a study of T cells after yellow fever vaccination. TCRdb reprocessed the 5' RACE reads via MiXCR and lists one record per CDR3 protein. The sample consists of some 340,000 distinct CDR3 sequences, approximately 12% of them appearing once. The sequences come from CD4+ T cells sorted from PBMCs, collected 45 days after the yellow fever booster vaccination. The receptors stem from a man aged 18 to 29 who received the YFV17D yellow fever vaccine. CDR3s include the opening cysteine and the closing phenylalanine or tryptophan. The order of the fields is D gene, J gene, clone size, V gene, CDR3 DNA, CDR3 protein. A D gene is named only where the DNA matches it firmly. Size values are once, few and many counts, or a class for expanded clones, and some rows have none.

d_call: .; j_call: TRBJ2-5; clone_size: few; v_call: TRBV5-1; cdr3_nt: TGCGCCAGCAGCCCCCAATCCGGCGGGGAGACCCAGTACTTC; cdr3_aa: CASSPQSGGETQYF
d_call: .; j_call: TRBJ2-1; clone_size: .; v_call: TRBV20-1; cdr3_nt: TGCAGTGCCGAATCACAGCGGTCCTACAATGAGCAGTTCTTC; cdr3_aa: CSAESQRSYNEQFF
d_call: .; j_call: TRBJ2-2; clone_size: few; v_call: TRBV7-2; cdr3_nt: TGTGCCAGCAGCTCCCCCGGGCGGGGCACCGGGGAGCTGTTTTTT; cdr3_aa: CASSSPGRGTGELFF
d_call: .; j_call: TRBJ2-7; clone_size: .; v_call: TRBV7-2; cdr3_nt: TGTGCCAGCAGCTGGCCCGGGGGCTACGAGCAGTACTTC; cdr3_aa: CASSWPGGYEQYF
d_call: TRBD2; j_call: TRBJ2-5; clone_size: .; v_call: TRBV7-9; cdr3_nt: TGTGCCAGCGGCAGGACTAGCGCCCTGGAGACCCAGTACTTC; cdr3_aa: CASGRTSALETQYF
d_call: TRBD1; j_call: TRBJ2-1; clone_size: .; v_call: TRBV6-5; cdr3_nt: TGTGCCAGCAGAAACGAAGGCGACAGGGTCTCGTTCTTC; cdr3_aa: CASRNEGDRVSFF
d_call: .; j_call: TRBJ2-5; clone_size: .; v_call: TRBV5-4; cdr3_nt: TGTGCCACCACGAAGATGGACCCAGAGACCCAGTACTTC; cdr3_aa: CATTKMDPETQYF
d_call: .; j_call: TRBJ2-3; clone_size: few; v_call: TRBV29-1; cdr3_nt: TGCAGCGTTTGGGGGACACAGGGAATTGGTACAGATACGCAGTATTTT; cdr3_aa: CSVWGTQGIGTDTQYF
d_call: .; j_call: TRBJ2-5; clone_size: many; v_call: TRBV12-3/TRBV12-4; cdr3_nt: TGCGCCAGCAGCTTGGGTCGGGGCCAAGAGACCCAGTACTTC; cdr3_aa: CASSLGRGQETQYF
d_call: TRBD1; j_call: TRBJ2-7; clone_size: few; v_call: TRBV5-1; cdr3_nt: TGCGCCAGCAGCGTCCCTGGACAGGGGGCTAACGAGCAGTACTTC; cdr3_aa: CASSVPGQGANEQYF
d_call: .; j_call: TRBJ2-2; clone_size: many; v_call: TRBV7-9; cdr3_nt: TGTGCCAGCAGGAAAAACCGAGACGGCGACACCGGGGAGCTGTTTTTT; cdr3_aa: CASRKNRDGDTGELFF
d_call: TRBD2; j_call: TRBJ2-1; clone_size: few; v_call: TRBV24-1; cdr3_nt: TGTGCCACCAGTGATTCAGGCCTAGCGGGGGGCGGGTACAATGAGCAGTTCTTC; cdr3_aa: CATSDSGLAGGGYNEQFF
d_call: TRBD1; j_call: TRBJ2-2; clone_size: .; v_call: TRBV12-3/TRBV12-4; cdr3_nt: TGTGCCAGCAGTTTATGGACAGGGCTAACCGGGGAGCTGTTTTTT; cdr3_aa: CASSLWTGLTGELFF